This T cell receptor (beta chain) is drawn from a study of blood T cell repertoires in COVID-19. CDR1 and CDR2 from the germline V gene are SGHTA and FQGNSA. The CDR3 is made up of 12 amino acids. V lost 6 bases to trimming and J lost 2 bases, with 6 bases between them. The authors' processing: Reference gene primer amplification in the assay estimated nucleated cell counts. Clones were read by immunoSEQ multiplex PCR, and TCRdb kept only the in-frame ones, dropping some. The V and J calls and clone size are taken from that table; D and trimming were inferred from the DNA. This sample has some 490,000 clones, with around 85% found just once.

This receptor was identified in a woman aged 55-70 years who had recovered from COVID-19. V is TRBV7-2 and J is TRBJ2-3; no definite D call. The specimen sequenced was PBMCs or T cells enriched from blood (not recorded which). The CDR3 coding sequence is TGTGCCAGCAGTTACTTCACAGATACGCAGTATTTT. Its translation: CASSYFTDTQYF.